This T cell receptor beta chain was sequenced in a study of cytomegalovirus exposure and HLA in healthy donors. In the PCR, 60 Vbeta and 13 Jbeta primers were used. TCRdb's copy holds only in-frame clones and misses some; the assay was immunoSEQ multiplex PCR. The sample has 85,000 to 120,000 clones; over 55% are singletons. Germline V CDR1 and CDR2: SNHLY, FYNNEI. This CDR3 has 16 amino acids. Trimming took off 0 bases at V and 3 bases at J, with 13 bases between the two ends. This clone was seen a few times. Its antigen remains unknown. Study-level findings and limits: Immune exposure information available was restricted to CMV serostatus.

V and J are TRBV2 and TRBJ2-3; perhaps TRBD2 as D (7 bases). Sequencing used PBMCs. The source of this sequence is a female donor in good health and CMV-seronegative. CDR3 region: CASSEAGGGITDTQYF. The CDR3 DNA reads TGTGCCAGCAGTGAAGCGGGAGGGGGTATAACAGATACGCAGTATTTT.